This record looks at one TCR beta chain sequence and its context. The antigen remains undetermined. These data come from a study of lymphopenia after photon versus proton radiotherapy. Sequencing used immunoSEQ multiplex PCR; TCRdb keeps in-frame clones, though not all of them. The sample gives fewer than 25,000 clones, 80% to 90% of which show up once; 11% is in the top ten. The germline V gene encodes CDR1 SGHNT and CDR2 YYREEE (reference sequence). V lost 4 bases and J lost 4; bases outside the gene matches: 10. This CDR3 region has 15 residues. Study-wide points: Relative stability marked proton patients; photon patients lost diversity and naive cells. Post-nadir diversity loss with photons came from oligoclonal expansion, particularly CD8+ Temra cells. Only patients who died were analyzed for survival; proton advantage is unproven. In patients who died, overall survival fell as post-nadir TCR diversity dropped more.

The sequences come from peripheral blood, collected from a patient treated with proton-based radiotherapy. The TCR sequence derives from a man of 80 years or more with esophageal cancer. The V and J genes are TRBV5-4 and TRBJ2-5; 7 nucleotides line up with TRBD2. The CDR3 loop is CASSQSSGTLETQYF. The CDR3 coding sequence is TGTGCCAGCAGCCAATCGAGCGGGACCCTAGAGACCCAGTACTTC.